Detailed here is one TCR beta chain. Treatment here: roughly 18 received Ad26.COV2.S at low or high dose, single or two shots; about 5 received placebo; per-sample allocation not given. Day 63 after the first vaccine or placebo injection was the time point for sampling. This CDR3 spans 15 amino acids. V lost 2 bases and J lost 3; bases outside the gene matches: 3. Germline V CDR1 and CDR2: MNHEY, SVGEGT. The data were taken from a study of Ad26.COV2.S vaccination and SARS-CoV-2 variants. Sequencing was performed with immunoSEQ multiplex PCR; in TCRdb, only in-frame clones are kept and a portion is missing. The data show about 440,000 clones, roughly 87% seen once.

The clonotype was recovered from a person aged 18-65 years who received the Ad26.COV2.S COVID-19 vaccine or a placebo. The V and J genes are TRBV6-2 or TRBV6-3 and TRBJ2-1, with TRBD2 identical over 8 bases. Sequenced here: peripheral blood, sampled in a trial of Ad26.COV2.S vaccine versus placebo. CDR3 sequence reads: CASSYAGGIYNEQFF. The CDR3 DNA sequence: TGTGCCAGCAGTTACGCGGGGGGAATCTACAATGAGCAGTTCTTC.